This TCR beta chain was identified in a study of cytotoxic CD8 clonotypes in ibrutinib-treated CLL. Study summary: Specimens for response were gathered following a median 12 months of therapy, spanning 6 to 36.

The repertoire was sequenced with immunoSEQ multiplex PCR; TCRdb's copy has only in-frame clones and lacks some. The sample lists around 330,000 clones, over 60% occurring once. The CDR3 covers 13 residues. Germline assignment: CDR1 SQVTM and CDR2 ANQGSEA. V lost 7 bases to trimming and J lost 4 bases, with 16 bases between them. Study findings and constraints: Private clonotypes, not public ones, expanded at ibrutinib response.

As regards this clone: Antigen specificity is unknown.

The material was PBMCs, obtained after 36 months of ibrutinib treatment. The rearrangement joins TRBV29-1 to TRBJ1-2; D gene uncertain. The origin of this receptor is a human donor with chronic lymphocytic leukemia. The CDR3 coding sequence is TGCAGCGACGCGCTCGGGGTTTCCTATGGCTACACCTTC. Its protein is CSDALGVSYGYTF.